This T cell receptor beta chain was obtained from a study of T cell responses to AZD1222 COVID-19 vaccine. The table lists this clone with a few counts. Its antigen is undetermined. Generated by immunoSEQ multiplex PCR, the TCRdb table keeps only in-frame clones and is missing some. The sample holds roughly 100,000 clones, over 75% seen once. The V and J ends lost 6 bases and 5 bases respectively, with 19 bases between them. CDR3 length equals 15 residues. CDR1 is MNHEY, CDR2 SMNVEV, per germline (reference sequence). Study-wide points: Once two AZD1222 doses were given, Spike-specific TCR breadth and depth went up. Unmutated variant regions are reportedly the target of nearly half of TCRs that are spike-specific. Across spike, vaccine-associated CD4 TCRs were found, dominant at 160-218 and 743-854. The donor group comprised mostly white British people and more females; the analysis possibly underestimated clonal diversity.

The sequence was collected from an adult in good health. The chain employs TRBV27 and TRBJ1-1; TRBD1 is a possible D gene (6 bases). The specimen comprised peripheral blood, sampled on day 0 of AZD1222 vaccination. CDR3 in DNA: TGTGCCAGCAGGCTGAGGGGCCAGGGGATGACTGAAGCTTTCTTT. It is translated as CASRLRGQGMTEAFF.